The entry below describes one TCR beta chain. Its specificity is not known. This specimen belongs to a study of graft-versus-host responses after intestinal transplantation. The overall study: The recipients all started with anti-thymocyte globulin induction and then took tacrolimus and steroids for roughly 3 years. Study-wide points: Allograft clonal ratios (graft-versus-host to host-versus-graft) were high in patients who had graft-donor T cell macrochimerism. Early HvG declines after transplant were associated with peak circulating GvH clone levels. Detection of GvH clones occurred in recipient marrow, and some had their first appearance in ileum or blood.

CDR3 size: 14 residues. Trimming cost V 3 bases and J 3 bases; bases outside gene matches: 4. Germline CDR1 MNHEY, CDR2 SMNVEV (reference sequence). Produced via immunoSEQ multiplex PCR; TCRdb's table is partial and in-frame only. The sample consists of tens of thousands of clones, 70% to 90% of them appearing once. This specimen was unstimulated CD8+ T cells sorted from spleen or lymph node cells, taken before intestinal transplant. This sequence joins TRBV27 and TRBJ1-2, with TRBD1 identical over 7 bases. The TCR originated in a human donor who received an intestinal transplant. The CDR3 DNA reads as TGTGCCAGCAGTTTTCAGGGGGGCGACTATGGCTACACCTTC. Its translation: CASSFQGGDYGYTF.